Listed below are T cell receptor beta chains from one sample, sequenced in a study of blood T cells in healthy people across ages. TCRdb fed the 5' RACE reads into MiXCR, producing one record per CDR3 protein. The sample lists approximately 1.5 million distinct CDR3 sequences; roughly 43% were seen once. Sequenced input: blood. Receptor source: a woman aged 18-29 years in good health. The CDR3 runs from the conserved cysteine through the conserved F or W.

V	J	CDR3
TRBV20-1	TRBJ2-7	CSARDLTGWEQYF
TRBV12-3/TRBV12-4	TRBJ2-7	CASSSRAPTSYEQYF
TRBV4-3	TRBJ2-5	CASSQDTGPYNEQYF
TRBV14	TRBJ2-2	CASSQWTGSNTGELFF
TRBV27	TRBJ1-5	CASKGAGGSNQPQHF
TRBV29-1	TRBJ2-1	CSGKSGEQFF
TRBV6-1	TRBJ2-6	CASSEAGGLRVNVLTF
TRBV6-1	TRBJ1-1	CASRLASPEAFF
TRBV13	TRBJ2-1	CASSTRVNEQFF
TRBV4-1	TRBJ1-1	CASKGQVRTEAFF
TRBV25-1	TRBJ2-1	CASSDLENEQFF
TRBV12-3/TRBV12-4	TRBJ1-1	CASSLGQGGSNTEAFF
TRBV9	TRBJ2-3	CASSVGPVEDTQYF
TRBV24-1	TRBJ2-2	CATSRLNTGELFF
TRBV11-1	TRBJ2-1	CASSLPSGSYNEQFF
TRBV21-1	TRBJ2-4	CASSSWTAGKLLAKNIQYF
TRBV7-2	TRBJ2-1	CASSLGGIRRAFF
TRBV7-2	TRBJ2-5	CASSPDRSRNEQYF
TRBV5-1	TRBJ1-2	CASSLNSLYGYTF
TRBV25-1	TRBJ2-1	CASSDAVYNEQFF
TRBV5-6	TRBJ2-7	CASRLSRTPSSYEQYF
TRBV7-2	TRBJ1-2	CASSPRTGESYGYTF
TRBV7-6	TRBJ2-7	CASSLGKTYEQYF
TRBV20-1	TRBJ2-1	CSARVANNEQFF
TRBV20-1	TRBJ1-2	CSAPMPKNYGYTF
TRBV7-9	TRBJ2-7	CASSFRQTLYEQYF
TRBV5-1	TRBJ2-1	CASKRAGTAGDEQFF
TRBV6-2/TRBV6-3	TRBJ2-7	CASSYPLNSYEQYF
TRBV7-2	TRBJ1-5	CASSLRGQGPNQPQHF
TRBV7-2	TRBJ2-1	CASSRTRTYNEQFF
TRBV6-5	TRBJ1-6	CASSYSGQGRSPLHF
TRBV21-1	TRBJ2-5	CASSKAPRGCVFETQYF
TRBV6-1	TRBJ1-6	CASSGGFYNSPLHF
TRBV20-1	TRBJ1-5	CSAGGQGSQPQHF
TRBV6-2/TRBV6-3	TRBJ1-5	CASSYTLSNQPQHF
TRBV6-5	TRBJ2-1	CAGRLYPGGTVNEQFF
TRBV12-3/TRBV12-4	TRBJ1-4	CASSTDIFRGEKLFF
TRBV11-2	TRBJ1-1	CASSSFYRGQRRVYTEAFF
TRBV5-1	TRBJ2-5	CASSMTPPQETQYF
TRBV25-1	TRBJ2-5	CATQGLTQYF
TRBV7-2	TRBJ2-1	CASSPPLRESYNEQFF
TRBV12-5	TRBJ2-5	CASGLHGQTQYF